The entry below describes one TCR beta chain. This sample stems from a study of cytomegalovirus exposure and HLA in healthy donors. CDR3 length: 17 residues. Germline-derived CDR1 and CDR2 are LGHNA and YSLEER. V shed 0 bases and J shed 4 bases, with 15 bases lying between them. The study ran its PCR with 60 Vbeta and 13 Jbeta primers. Libraries were prepared by immunoSEQ multiplex PCR; TCRdb keeps only in-frame clonotypes and omits some of them. In the table there are over 150,000 clones, roughly 80% of which are singletons. The chain employs TRBV4-3 and TRBJ1-4, with a possible D match to TRBD1 (5 bases). The sequenced material came from PBMCs. The TCR originated in a man aged 25-45 years in good health and CMV-seropositive. CDR3 nucleotides: TGCGCCAGCAGCCAAGATGTACGGGGGAGGGTTAATGAAAAACTGTTTTTT. Translating it yields CASSQDVRGRVNEKLFF.